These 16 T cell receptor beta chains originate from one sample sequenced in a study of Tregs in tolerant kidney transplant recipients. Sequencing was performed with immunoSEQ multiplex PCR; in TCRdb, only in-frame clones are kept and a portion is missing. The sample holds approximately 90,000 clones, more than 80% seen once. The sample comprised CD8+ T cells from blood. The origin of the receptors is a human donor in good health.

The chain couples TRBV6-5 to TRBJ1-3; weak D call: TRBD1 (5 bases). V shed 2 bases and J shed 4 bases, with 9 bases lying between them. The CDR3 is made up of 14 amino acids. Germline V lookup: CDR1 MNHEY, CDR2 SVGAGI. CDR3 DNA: TGTGCCAGCAGTTACAAGGGGTCGGGAAACACCATATATTTT. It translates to CASSYKGSGNTIYF.

Here the CDR3 DNA reads TGTGCCAGCAGTCACGGGACAGCGGGCGAAAAACTGTTTTTT. Protein product: CASSHGTAGEKLFF. This chain connects TRBV6-5 to TRBJ1-4, with 7 bases matching TRBD1. Germline V lookup: CDR1 MNHEY, CDR2 SVGAGI. The J segment lost 8 bases and the V segment lost 5 bases, leaving 8 bases of the junction unmatched. The CDR3 has 14 amino acids.

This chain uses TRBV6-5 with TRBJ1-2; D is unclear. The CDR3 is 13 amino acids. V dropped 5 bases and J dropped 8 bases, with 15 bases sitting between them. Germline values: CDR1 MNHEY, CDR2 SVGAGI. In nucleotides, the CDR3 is TGTGCCAGCAGTATTGGGCCCCTTTGGGGCTACACCTTC. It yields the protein CASSIGPLWGYTF.

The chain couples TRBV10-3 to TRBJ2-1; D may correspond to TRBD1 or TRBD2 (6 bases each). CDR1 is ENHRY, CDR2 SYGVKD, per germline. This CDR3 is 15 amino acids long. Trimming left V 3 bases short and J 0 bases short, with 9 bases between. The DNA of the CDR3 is TGTGCCATCAGTGAAGGGGGAGGCTCCTACAATGAGCAGTTCTTC. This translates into CAISEGGGSYNEQFF.

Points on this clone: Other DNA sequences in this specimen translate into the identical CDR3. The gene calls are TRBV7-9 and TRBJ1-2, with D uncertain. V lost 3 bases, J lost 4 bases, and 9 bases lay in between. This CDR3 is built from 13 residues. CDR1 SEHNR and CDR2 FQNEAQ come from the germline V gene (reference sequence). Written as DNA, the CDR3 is TGTGCCAGCAGCTTGGGAGGGAGCTATGGCTACACCTTC. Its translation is CASSLGGSYGYTF.

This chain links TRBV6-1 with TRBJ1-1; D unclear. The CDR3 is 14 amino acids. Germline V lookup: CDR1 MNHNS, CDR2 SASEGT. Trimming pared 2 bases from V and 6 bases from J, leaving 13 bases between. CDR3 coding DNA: TGTGCCAGCAGTGAACGTCTATTTGGGCCTGAAGCTTTCTTT. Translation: CASSERLFGPEAFF.

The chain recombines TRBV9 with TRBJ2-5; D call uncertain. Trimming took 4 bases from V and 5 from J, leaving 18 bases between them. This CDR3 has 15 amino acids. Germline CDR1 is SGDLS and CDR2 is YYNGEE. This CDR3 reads CASSPRGGLGETQYF. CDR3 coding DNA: TGTGCCAGCAGCCCTCGAGGCGGTCTGGGGGAGACCCAGTACTTC.

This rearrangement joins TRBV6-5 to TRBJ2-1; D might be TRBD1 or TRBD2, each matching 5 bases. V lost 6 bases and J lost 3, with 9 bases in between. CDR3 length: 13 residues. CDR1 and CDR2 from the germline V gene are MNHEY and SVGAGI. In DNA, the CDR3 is TGTGCCAGCAGAACAGGACTCTACAATGAGCAGTTCTTC. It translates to CASRTGLYNEQFF.

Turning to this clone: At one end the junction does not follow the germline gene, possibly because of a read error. As DNA, the CDR3 is TGCAGCGTGACAGGGTTGGGGGCGATTGAAACTTTCTTT. Its translation is CSVTGLGAIETFF. This chain joins TRBV29-1 and TRBJ1-1; TRBD1 agrees at 7 bases. Germline-derived CDR1 and CDR2 are SQVTM and ANQGSEA. The CDR3 spans 13 residues.

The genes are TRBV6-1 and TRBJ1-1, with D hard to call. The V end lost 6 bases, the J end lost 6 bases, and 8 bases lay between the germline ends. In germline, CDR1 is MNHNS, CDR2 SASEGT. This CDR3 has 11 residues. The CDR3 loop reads CASRGSAEAFF. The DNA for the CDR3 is TGTGCCAGCAGGGGGTCCGCTGAAGCTTTCTTT.

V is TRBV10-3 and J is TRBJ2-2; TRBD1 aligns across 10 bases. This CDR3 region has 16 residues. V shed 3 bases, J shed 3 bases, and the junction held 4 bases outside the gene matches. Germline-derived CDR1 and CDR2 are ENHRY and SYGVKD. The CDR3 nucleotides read TGTGCCATCAGTGAATGGGACAGGGGTCACACCGGGGAGCTGTTTTTT. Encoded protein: CAISEWDRGHTGELFF.

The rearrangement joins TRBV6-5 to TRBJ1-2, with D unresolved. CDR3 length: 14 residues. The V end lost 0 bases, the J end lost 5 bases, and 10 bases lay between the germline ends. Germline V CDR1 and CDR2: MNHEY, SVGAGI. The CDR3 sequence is CASSYSLEEYGYTF. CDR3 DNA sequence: TGTGCCAGCAGTTACTCGTTAGAAGAGTATGGCTACACCTTC.

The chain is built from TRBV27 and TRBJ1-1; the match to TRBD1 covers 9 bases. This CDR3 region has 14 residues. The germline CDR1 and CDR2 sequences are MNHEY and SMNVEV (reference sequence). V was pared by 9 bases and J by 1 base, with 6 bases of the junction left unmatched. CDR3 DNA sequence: TGTGCCAGTAGAAAGACAGGGGGGAACACTGAAGCTTTCTTT. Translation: CASRKTGGNTEAFF.

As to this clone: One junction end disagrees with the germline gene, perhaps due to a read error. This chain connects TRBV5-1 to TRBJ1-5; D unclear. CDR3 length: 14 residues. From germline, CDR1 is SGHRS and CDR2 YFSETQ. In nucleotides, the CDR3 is TGTGCCAGCAGCTTGGGATCCCCGGGACAGCCCCAGCATTTT. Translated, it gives CASSLGSPGQPQHF.

The CDR3 sequence: CASQGQAVNQPQHF. CDR3 nucleotides: TGTGCCAGCCAGGGACAGGCGGTCAATCAGCCCCAGCATTTT. The rearrangement uses TRBV25-1 and TRBJ1-5; TRBD1 matches 8 bases. In germline, CDR1 is MGHDK, CDR2 SYGVNS. Unmatched junction bases numbered 6, after V lost 8 bases and J lost 3 bases. CDR3 length equals 14 residues.

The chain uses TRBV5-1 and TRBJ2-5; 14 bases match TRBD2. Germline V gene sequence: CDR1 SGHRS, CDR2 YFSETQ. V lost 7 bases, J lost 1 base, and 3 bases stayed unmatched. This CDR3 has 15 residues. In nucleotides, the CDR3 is TGCGCCAGCCTAGGACTAGCGGGAGGCCAAGAGACCCAGTACTTC. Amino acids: CASLGLAGGQETQYF.